These 27 T cell receptor beta chains were sequenced from one sample in a study of T cells expressing NK-cell markers. Reprocessing the 5' RACE reads, TCRdb reports a single entry for every CDR3 protein and omits DNA. The sample has about 540,000 distinct CDR3 sequences, and its top ten clones hold about 3.6%. The sequenced sample consisted of blood T cells: a sorted CD56 or NKG2C T cell subset, CD4+ or CD8+ T cells, or bulk PBMC T cells (not recorded which). These receptors came from a man aged 18 to 30 in good health.

This chain uses TRBV7-9 with TRBJ2-7; without DNA, the TCRdb call of TRBD2 cannot be checked. Germline lookup yields CDR1 SEHNR and CDR2 FQNEAQ (reference sequence). The CDR3 spans 16 residues. CDR3 sequence reads: CASSLGIGIGVNEQYF.

The chain has TRBV12-3 or TRBV12-4 and TRBJ2-1; the D gene TCRdb calls, TRBD2, cannot be checked with no DNA. The CDR3 runs 13 residues. The CDR3 loop reads CASSLESGSQQFF.

The J gene is TRBJ1-2, the V gene TRBV6-2 or TRBV6-3; the TCRdb D gene call, TRBD1, has no DNA to confirm it. Germline values: CDR1 MNHEY, CDR2 SVGEGT. This CDR3 spans 13 amino acids. CDR3 amino acids: CASSMRGLIGYTF.

V usage is TRBV20-1 and J usage is TRBJ2-7; TCRdb reports TRBD1, a call that lacks DNA to check it against. The CDR3 has 17 amino acids. Germline V lookup: CDR1 DFQATT, CDR2 SNEGSKA (reference sequence). The CDR3 spells CSAKTGGGTSRGNEQYF.

V is TRBV5-8 and J is TRBJ1-5; the D call from TCRdb, TRBD1, cannot be confirmed without DNA. Germline V CDR1 and CDR2: SGHTS, YDEGEE. There are 16 residues in the CDR3. This chain's CDR3 is CASSNWIGTANQPQHF.

This chain joins TRBV11-1 and TRBJ2-1; TCRdb gives TRBD2 as the D gene, but with no DNA this cannot be confirmed. The CDR3 loop spans 18 amino acids. CDR1 SGHAT and CDR2 FQDESV come from the germline V gene (reference sequence). The CDR3 sequence is CASSPKGLAGGPRNEQFF.

The gene calls are TRBV2 and TRBJ2-5; TCRdb returns TRBD2, unconfirmable since there is no DNA. The CDR3 consists of 14 residues. Germline V CDR1 and CDR2: SNHLY, FYNNEI. The CDR3: CASSAGLAQETQYF.

The V call is TRBV5-6, the J call TRBJ1-5; TCRdb's D gene call, TRBD1, goes unchecked for lack of DNA. CDR3 length equals 16 residues. Germline CDR1 SGHDT, CDR2 YYEEEE. CDR3 loop: CASSAGTETGNQPQHF.

The rearrangement joins TRBV7-2 to TRBJ2-1; absent DNA, TCRdb's TRBD2 call cannot be checked. Per germline, CDR1 SGHTA and CDR2 FQGNSA. The CDR3 contains 15 residues. This chain's CDR3 is CASSLDGRRYNEQFF.

The CDR3 sequence: CASSSRMGISPDTQYF. The chain employs TRBV6-5 and TRBJ2-3. Germline V gene lookup returns CDR1 MNHEY and CDR2 SVGAGI. This CDR3 is 16 amino acids long.

The J gene is TRBJ2-1, the V gene TRBV5-5; the TCRdb D gene call, TRBD1, has no DNA to confirm it. Germline assignment: CDR1 SGHKS and CDR2 YYEKEE (reference sequence). This CDR3 contains 16 residues. The CDR3: CASSLGVWQGGNEQFF.

The gene calls are TRBV27 and TRBJ2-1; without DNA, the TCRdb call of TRBD1 cannot be checked. The CDR3 is 17 residues long. CDR1 is MNHEY and CDR2 is SMNVEV in the germline V gene (reference sequence). CDR3 sequence reads: CASTPISPLSSYNEQFF.

The chain couples TRBV5-1 to TRBJ1-2; the TCRdb D gene call, TRBD1, has no DNA to confirm it. The CDR3 extends over 15 amino acids. CDR1 SGHRS and CDR2 YFSETQ come from the germline V gene. The CDR3 loop reads CASSGGTGVPYGYTF.

The chain is built from TRBV27 and TRBJ2-1; TCRdb's D gene call, TRBD1, goes unchecked for lack of DNA. Looked up from germline, CDR1 is MNHEY and CDR2 is SMNVEV (reference sequence). The CDR3 length is 16 residues. The CDR3 sequence is CASSPNGGAGYNEQFF.

The genes are TRBV29-1 and TRBJ2-3; TCRdb reports TRBD1, a call that lacks DNA to check it against. The CDR3 totals 12 residues. CDR1 SQVTM and CDR2 ANQGSEA come from the germline V gene. The CDR3 is CSAGLASDTQYF.

The chain couples TRBV12-3 or TRBV12-4 to TRBJ2-5. There are 14 residues in the CDR3. This chain's CDR3 is CASSLLTRQETQYF.

The CDR3 reads CASSFGASSPLHF. J is TRBJ1-6 and V is TRBV12-3 or TRBV12-4. CDR3 length equals 13 residues.

The V call is TRBV3-1, the J call TRBJ2-6; no DNA is available, so the TRBD1 call from TCRdb remains unchecked. The V gene's germline CDR1 is LGHDT and CDR2 YNNKEL (reference sequence). This CDR3 region has 18 residues. CDR3 in amino acids: CASSQILLFRFGANVLTF.

The chain is built from TRBV20-1 and TRBJ1-1; checking the TCRdb D call of TRBD1 is not possible without DNA. The CDR3 contains 16 residues. Per germline, CDR1 DFQATT and CDR2 SNEGSKA (reference sequence). The CDR3 sequence: CSARDPGQGGNTEAFF.

The gene calls are TRBV11-3 and TRBJ2-1; TCRdb proposes TRBD1, but this gene call is untestable without DNA. CDR1 and CDR2 (germline): SGHNT, YENEEA. This CDR3 has 17 amino acids. CDR3 region: CASSVGAGTGVHNEQFF.

J is TRBJ2-7 and V is TRBV12-3 or TRBV12-4; the D call of TRBD2 rests on TCRdb alone, since no DNA is present to check it. The CDR3 loop spans 16 amino acids. The CDR3 spells CASSKGLAGGFYEQYF.

The chain links TRBV5-6 to TRBJ2-4; lacking DNA, the TRBD1 call made by TCRdb goes unchecked. The CDR3 extends over 17 amino acids. The germline CDR1 and CDR2 sequences are SGHDT and YYEEEE. CDR3 loop: CASSGTGPQIAKNIQYF.

The V call is TRBV20-1, the J call TRBJ2-7; the D call of TRBD2 rests on TCRdb alone, since no DNA is present to check it. Looked up from germline, CDR1 is DFQATT and CDR2 is SNEGSKA (reference sequence). There are 15 residues in the CDR3. This CDR3 reads CSAREASGGYYEQYF.

J is TRBJ1-4 and V is TRBV20-1; the TCRdb call, TRBD1, lacks DNA for checking. CDR1 and CDR2 (germline): DFQATT, SNEGSKA (reference sequence). The CDR3 consists of 12 residues. CDR3 amino acids: CSATPFPEKLFF.

The rearrangement joins TRBV5-6 to TRBJ2-7; TCRdb returns TRBD1, unconfirmable since there is no DNA. This CDR3 spans 12 amino acids. Germline lookup yields CDR1 SGHDT and CDR2 YYEEEE. The CDR3: CASSGQAWEQYF.

This rearrangement joins TRBV5-1 to TRBJ2-7. This CDR3 comprises 14 residues. CDR1 is SGHRS, CDR2 YFSETQ, per germline. CDR3 region: CASSLEARTYEQYF.

V and J are TRBV10-3 and TRBJ2-1; TCRdb designates TRBD1, a call that cannot be tested without DNA. The CDR3 covers 16 residues. In germline, CDR1 is ENHRY, CDR2 SYGVKD. CDR3 residues: CAISPRARATYNEQFF.